This T cell receptor (beta chain) emerged from a study of blood T cell repertoires in COVID-19. Whole-study context: Both acute and convalescent COVID-19 samples were obtained from the United States, Italy and Spain. The cDNA or gDNA used as material had been derived from T cells, B-cell-depleted T cells, or PBMCs.

Sequencing was performed with immunoSEQ multiplex PCR; in TCRdb, only in-frame clones are kept and a portion is missing. The table shows 95,000 to 110,000 clones, with roughly 90% occurring only once. The CDR3 covers 12 residues. V was cut by 5 bases and J by 7 bases, with 11 bases left in between. CDR1 LNHDA and CDR2 SQIVND come from the germline V gene (reference sequence). Source material: peripheral blood. The source of this sequence is a woman between 55 and 75 years old with acute or convalescent COVID-19. The rearrangement links TRBV19 to TRBJ1-2; D unclear. In DNA, the CDR3 is TGTGCCAGTAGTCCCGCCTCCGGTGGCTACACCTTC. Amino acids: CASSPASGGYTF. Together with reference TRBV19 and TRBJ1-2, the CDR3 gives the full variable domain: DGGITQSPKYLFRKEGQNVTLSCEQNLNHDAMYWYRQDPGQGLRLIYYSQIVNDFQKGDIAEGYSVSREKKESFPLTVTSAQKNPTAFYLCASSPASGGYTFGSGTRLTVV.